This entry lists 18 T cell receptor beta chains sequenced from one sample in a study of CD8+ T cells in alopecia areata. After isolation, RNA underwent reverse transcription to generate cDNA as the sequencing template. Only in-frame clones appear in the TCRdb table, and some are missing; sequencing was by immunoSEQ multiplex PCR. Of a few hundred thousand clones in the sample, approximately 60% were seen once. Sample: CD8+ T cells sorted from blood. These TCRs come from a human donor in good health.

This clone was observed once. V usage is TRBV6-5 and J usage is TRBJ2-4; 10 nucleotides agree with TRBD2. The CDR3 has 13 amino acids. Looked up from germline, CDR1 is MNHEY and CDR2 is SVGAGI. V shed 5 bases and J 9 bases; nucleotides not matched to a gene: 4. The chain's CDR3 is CASSPSGGLIQYF. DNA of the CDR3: TGTGCCAGCAGTCCTAGCGGGGGCCTCATTCAGTACTTC.

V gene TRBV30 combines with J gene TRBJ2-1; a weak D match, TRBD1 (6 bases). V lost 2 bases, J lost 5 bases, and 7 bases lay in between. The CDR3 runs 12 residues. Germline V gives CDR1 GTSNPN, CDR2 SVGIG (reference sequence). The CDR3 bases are TGTGCCTGGAGTCGACAGGACAATGAGCAGTTCTTC. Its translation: CAWSRQDNEQFF.

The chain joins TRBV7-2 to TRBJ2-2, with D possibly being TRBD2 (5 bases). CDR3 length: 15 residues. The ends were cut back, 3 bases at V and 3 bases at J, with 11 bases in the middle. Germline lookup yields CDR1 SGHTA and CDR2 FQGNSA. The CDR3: CASSFRDLYTGELFF. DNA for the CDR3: TGTGCCAGCAGCTTCCGGGATCTTTACACCGGGGAGCTGTTTTTT.

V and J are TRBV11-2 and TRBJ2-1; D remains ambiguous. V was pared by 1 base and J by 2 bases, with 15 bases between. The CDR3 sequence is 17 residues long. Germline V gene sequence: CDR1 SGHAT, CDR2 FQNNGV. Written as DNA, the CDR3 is TGTGCCAGCAGCTTAGTGGTCACTCTAAGCCCCTACAATGAGCAGTTCTTC. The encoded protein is CASSLVVTLSPYNEQFF.

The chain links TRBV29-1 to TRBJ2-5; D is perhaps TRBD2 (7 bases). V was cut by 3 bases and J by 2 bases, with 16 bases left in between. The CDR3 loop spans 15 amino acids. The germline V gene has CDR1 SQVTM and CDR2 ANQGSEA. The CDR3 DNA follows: TGCAGCGTTGAGCTGGGGGCGGGGGTACAAGAGACCCAGTACTTC. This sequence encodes CSVELGAGVQETQYF.

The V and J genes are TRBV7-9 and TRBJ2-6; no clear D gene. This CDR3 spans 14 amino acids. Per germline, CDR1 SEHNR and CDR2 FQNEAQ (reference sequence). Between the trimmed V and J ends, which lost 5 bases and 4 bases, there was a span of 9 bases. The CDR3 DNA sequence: TGTGCCAGCAGCCCCATGGTCGGGGCCAACGTCCTGACTTTC. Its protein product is CASSPMVGANVLTF.

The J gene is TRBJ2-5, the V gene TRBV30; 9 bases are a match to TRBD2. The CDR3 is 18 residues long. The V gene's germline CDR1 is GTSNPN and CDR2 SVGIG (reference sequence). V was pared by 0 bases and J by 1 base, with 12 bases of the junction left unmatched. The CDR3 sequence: CAWSVLSGAGGLQETQYF. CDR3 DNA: TGTGCCTGGAGTGTACTTTCGGGAGCGGGGGGACTCCAAGAGACCCAGTACTTC.

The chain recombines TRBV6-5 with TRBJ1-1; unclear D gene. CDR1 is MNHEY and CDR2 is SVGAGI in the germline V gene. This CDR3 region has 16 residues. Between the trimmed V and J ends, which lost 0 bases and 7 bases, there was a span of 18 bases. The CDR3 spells CASSYSSKGRLGEAFF. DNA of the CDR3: TGTGCCAGCAGTTACTCGAGTAAGGGCAGGCTAGGTGAAGCTTTCTTT.

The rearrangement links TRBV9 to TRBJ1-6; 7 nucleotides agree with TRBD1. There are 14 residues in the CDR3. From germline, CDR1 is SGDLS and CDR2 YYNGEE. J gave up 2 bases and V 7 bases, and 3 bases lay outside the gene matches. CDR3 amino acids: CASGGTAYNSPLHF. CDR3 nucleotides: TGTGCCAGCGGCGGGACAGCCTATAATTCACCCCTCCACTTT. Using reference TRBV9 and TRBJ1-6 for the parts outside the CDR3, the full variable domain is DSGVTQTPKHLITATGQRVTLRCSPRSGDLSVYWYQQSLDQGLQFLIQYYNGEERAKGNILERFSAQQFPDLHSELNLSSLELGDSALYFCASGGTAYNSPLHFGNGTRLTVT.

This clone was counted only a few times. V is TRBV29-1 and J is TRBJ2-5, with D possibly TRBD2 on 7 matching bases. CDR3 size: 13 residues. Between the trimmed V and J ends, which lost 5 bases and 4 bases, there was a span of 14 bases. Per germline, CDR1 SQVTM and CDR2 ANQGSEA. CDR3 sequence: CSVNGGGRETQYF. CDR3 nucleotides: TGCAGCGTTAATGGGGGCGGGAGAGAGACCCAGTACTTC.

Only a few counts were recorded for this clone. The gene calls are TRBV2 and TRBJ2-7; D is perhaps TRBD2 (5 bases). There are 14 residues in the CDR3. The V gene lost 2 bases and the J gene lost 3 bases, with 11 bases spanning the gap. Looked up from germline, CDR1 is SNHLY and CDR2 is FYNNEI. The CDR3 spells CASSEWYGNYEQYF. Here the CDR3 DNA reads TGTGCCAGCAGTGAATGGTACGGGAACTACGAGCAGTACTTC.

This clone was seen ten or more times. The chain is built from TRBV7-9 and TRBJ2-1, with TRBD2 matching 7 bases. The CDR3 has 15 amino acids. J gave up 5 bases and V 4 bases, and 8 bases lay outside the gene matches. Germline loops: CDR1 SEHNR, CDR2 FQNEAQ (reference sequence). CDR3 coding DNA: TGTGCCAGCAGCTCAGCCCCTAGCGGCGACAATGAGCAGTTCTTC. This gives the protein CASSSAPSGDNEQFF.

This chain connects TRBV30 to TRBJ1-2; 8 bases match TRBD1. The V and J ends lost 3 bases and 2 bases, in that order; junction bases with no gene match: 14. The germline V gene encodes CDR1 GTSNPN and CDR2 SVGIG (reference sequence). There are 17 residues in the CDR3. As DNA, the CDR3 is TGTGCCTGGAGCAAGGACCGGGACAGGAGGACCAACTATGGCTACACCTTC. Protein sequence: CAWSKDRDRRTNYGYTF.

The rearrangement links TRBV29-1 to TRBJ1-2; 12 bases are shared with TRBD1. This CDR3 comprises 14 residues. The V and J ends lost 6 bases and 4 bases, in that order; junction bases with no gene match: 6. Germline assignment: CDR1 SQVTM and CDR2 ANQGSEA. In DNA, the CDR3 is TGCAGCGTCGAGGGACAGGGGGCCGGCTATGGCTACACCTTC. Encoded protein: CSVEGQGAGYGYTF.

The CDR3 loop reads CSVQGGAGGYTF. CDR3 nucleotide sequence: TGCAGCGTTCAAGGGGGCGCGGGTGGCTACACCTTC. The V call is TRBV29-1, the J call TRBJ1-2; 7 bases align to TRBD1. Germline assignment: CDR1 SQVTM and CDR2 ANQGSEA. V dropped 5 bases and J dropped 7; count of bases not matched to a gene: 7. This CDR3 spans 12 amino acids.

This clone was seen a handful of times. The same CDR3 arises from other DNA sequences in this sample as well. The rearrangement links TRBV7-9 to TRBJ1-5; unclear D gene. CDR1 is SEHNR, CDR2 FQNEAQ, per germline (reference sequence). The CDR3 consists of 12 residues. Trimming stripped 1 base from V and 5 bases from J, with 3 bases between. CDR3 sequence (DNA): TGTGCCAGCAGCTTAGGTGATCAGCCCCAGCATTTT. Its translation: CASSLGDQPQHF.

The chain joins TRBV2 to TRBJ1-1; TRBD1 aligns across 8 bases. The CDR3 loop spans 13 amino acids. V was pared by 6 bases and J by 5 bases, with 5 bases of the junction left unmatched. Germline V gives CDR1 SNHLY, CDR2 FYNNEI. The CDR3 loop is CASREQGGTEAFF. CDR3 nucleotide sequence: TGTGCCAGCAGGGAACAGGGGGGAACTGAAGCTTTCTTT. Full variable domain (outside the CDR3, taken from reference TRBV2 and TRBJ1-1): EPEVTQTPSHQVTQMGQEVILRCVPISNHLYFYWYRQILGQKVEFLVSFYNNEISEKSEIFDDQFSVERPDGSNFTLKIRSTKLEDSAMYFCASREQGGTEAFFGQGTRLTVV.

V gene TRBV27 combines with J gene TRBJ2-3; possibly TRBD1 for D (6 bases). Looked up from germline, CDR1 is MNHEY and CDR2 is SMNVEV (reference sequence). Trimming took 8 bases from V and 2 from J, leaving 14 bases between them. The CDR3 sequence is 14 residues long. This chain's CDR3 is CASSPDSNTDTQYF. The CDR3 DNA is TGTGCCAGCTCGCCGGACAGCAACACAGATACGCAGTATTTT.